Listed below are T cell receptor beta chains from one sample, sequenced in a study of PD-1 blockade in mismatch repair-deficient tumors. The method was immunoSEQ multiplex PCR; TCRdb's version includes in-frame clones alone and lacks a portion of them. The sample holds about 63,000 clones; 88% are singletons and the top ten take over 11%. The sequenced sample was peripheral blood, obtained 52 weeks after starting pembrolizumab. All receptors derive from an adult with mismatch repair-deficient cancer. CDR3s include the opening cysteine and the closing phenylalanine or tryptophan. Fields, in order: D gene, V gene, J gene, clone size, CDR3 protein, CDR3 DNA. The D gene is left open where the match is weak. Clone size is given for some rows only: seen once, a few or many times, or a class if the clone is expanded.

D: -; V: TRBV29-1; J: TRBJ2-1; size: once; CDR3: CSVVGVPDSYNEQFF; DNA: TGCAGCGTTGTTGGGGTCCCTGATTCCTACAATGAGCAGTTCTTC
D: -; V: TRBV4-2; J: TRBJ1-5; size: -; CDR3: CASSQEGRNQPQHF; DNA: TGTGCCAGCAGCCAAGAGGGCCGAAATCAGCCCCAGCATTTT
D: TRBD1; V: TRBV6-6; J: TRBJ2-7; size: -; CDR3: CASSYSRGQSYEQYF; DNA: TGTGCCAGCAGTTACTCGAGGGGACAGAGCTACGAGCAGTACTTC
D: -; V: TRBV9; J: TRBJ1-2; size: once; CDR3: CASSGSTVKERYGYTF; DNA: TGTGCCAGCAGCGGATCGACAGTCAAAGAACGATATGGCTACACCTTC
D: -; V: TRBV4-1; J: TRBJ1-2; size: once; CDR3: CASSQVGTYGYTF; DNA: TGCGCCAGCAGCCAAGTGGGGACCTATGGCTACACCTTC
D: -; V: TRBV6-6; J: TRBJ2-1; size: -; CDR3: CASSYLGGAYNEQFF; DNA: TGTGCCAGCAGTTACCTAGGGGGGGCCTACAATGAGCAGTTCTTC
D: TRBD1; V: TRBV14; J: TRBJ2-7; size: -; CDR3: CASSQSNRGREQYF; DNA: TGTGCCAGCAGCCAAAGTAATAGGGGGCGGGAGCAGTACTTC
D: -; V: TRBV5-1; J: TRBJ1-1; size: few; CDR3: CASSRSTGEAFF; DNA: TGCGCCAGCAGCCGCTCGACGGGTGAAGCTTTCTTT
D: TRBD2; V: TRBV5-6; J: TRBJ2-1; size: -; CDR3: CASSLGGLAGIFVYNEQFF; DNA: TGTGCCAGCAGCTTGGGGGGACTAGCGGGTATTTTCGTCTACAATGAGCAGTTCTTC
D: -; V: TRBV6-1; J: TRBJ1-5; size: -; CDR3: CASGEDSLLDQPQHF; DNA: TGTGCCAGCGGTGAAGACAGCCTACTGGACCAGCCCCAGCATTTT
D: -; V: TRBV6-5; J: TRBJ2-7; size: -; CDR3: CASSYSTGIDEQYF; DNA: TGTGCCAGCAGTTACTCGACGGGTATCGACGAGCAGTACTTC
D: -; V: TRBV5-4; J: TRBJ2-1; size: few; CDR3: CASSFTHEQFF; DNA: TGTGCCAGCAGCTTCACCCATGAGCAGTTCTTC
D: TRBD1; V: TRBV6-6; J: TRBJ2-3; size: -; CDR3: CASSYGAGGVTDTQYF; DNA: TGTGCCAGCAGTTACGGGGCAGGGGGCGTTACAGATACGCAGTATTTT
D: -; V: TRBV11-3; J: TRBJ2-3; size: -; CDR3: CASSSPWTSDTQYF; DNA: TGTGCCAGCAGCTCCCCCTGGACGTCAGATACGCAGTATTTT
D: TRBD1; V: TRBV11-1; J: TRBJ2-3; size: once; CDR3: CASSLRQGAIDTQYF; DNA: TGTGCCAGCAGCTTGCGACAGGGGGCTATAGATACGCAGTATTTT
D: TRBD1; V: TRBV5-1; J: TRBJ2-7; size: -; CDR3: CASQGDRDIYEQYF; DNA: TGCGCCAGCCAGGGGGACAGGGACATCTACGAGCAGTACTTC
D: -; V: TRBV7-9; J: TRBJ2-7; size: -; CDR3: CASQTGGSAYEQYF; DNA: TGTGCCAGTCAAACTGGGGGCTCGGCCTACGAGCAGTACTTC
D: -; V: TRBV25-1; J: TRBJ2-1; size: -; CDR3: CASSGGGYEQFF; DNA: TGTGCCAGCAGTGGGGGCGGGTATGAGCAGTTCTTC
D: -; V: TRBV9; J: TRBJ2-1; size: -; CDR3: CASSVGTANEQFF; DNA: TGTGCCAGCAGCGTCGGGACGGCCAATGAGCAGTTCTTC
D: TRBD2; V: TRBV6-5; J: TRBJ2-1; size: -; CDR3: CAGEGPPDDEQFF; DNA: TGTGCCGGGGAGGGACCCCCCGACGATGAGCAGTTCTTC
D: -; V: TRBV6-5; J: TRBJ2-2; size: -; CDR3: CASNLNTGELFF; DNA: TGTGCCAGCAACCTGAACACCGGGGAGCTGTTTTTT
D: -; V: TRBV7-6; J: TRBJ2-5; size: once; CDR3: CASSLKRNRYQETQYF; DNA: TGTGCCAGCAGCTTAAAGAGGAACAGGTACCAAGAGACCCAGTACTTC
D: TRBD1; V: TRBV5-4; J: TRBJ2-7; size: -; CDR3: CASSSGTGARGEQYF; DNA: TGTGCCAGCAGCTCCGGGACAGGGGCCCGGGGGGAGCAGTACTTC
D: -; V: TRBV6-6; J: TRBJ2-1; size: -; CDR3: CASTRGKYNEQFF; DNA: TGTGCCAGCACACGCGGAAAATACAATGAGCAGTTCTTC
D: -; V: TRBV7-6; J: TRBJ2-7; size: -; CDR3: CASSLGRFNSSSYEQYF; DNA: TGTGCCAGCAGCTTAGGGCGCTTTAACAGCTCCTCCTACGAGCAGTACTTC
D: -; V: TRBV6-1; J: TRBJ2-3; size: -; CDR3: CATKRAWGTDTQYF; DNA: TGTGCCACCAAGCGGGCGTGGGGTACAGATACGCAGTATTTT
D: TRBD2; V: TRBV7-9; J: TRBJ2-5; size: -; CDR3: CASSFTRGRGEETQYF; DNA: TGTGCCAGCAGCTTCACTCGCGGGAGAGGGGAAGAGACCCAGTACTTC
D: -; V: TRBV28; J: TRBJ2-2; size: -; CDR3: CASSLQSTGELFF; DNA: TGTGCCAGCAGTTTACAGAGCACCGGGGAGCTGTTTTTT
D: TRBD2; V: TRBV28; J: TRBJ2-1; size: -; CDR3: CASTLAGTSYNEQFF; DNA: TGTGCCAGCACTCTAGCGGGGACCTCCTACAATGAGCAGTTCTTC
D: TRBD1; V: TRBV11-3; J: TRBJ2-7; size: -; CDR3: CASSHRDRAYEQYF; DNA: TGTGCCAGCAGCCACCGGGACAGGGCTTACGAGCAGTACTTC
D: -; V: TRBV5-4; J: TRBJ2-6; size: -; CDR3: CASSSGSSGANVLTF; DNA: TGTGCCAGCAGTTCAGGGAGCTCTGGGGCCAACGTCCTGACTTTC
D: -; V: TRBV4-2; J: TRBJ2-2; size: -; CDR3: CASSHPGSNTGELFF; DNA: TGTGCCAGCAGCCACCCGGGATCTAACACCGGGGAGCTGTTTTTT
D: -; V: TRBV4-1; J: TRBJ2-7; size: few; CDR3: CASSQVRGHEQYF; DNA: TGCGCCAGCAGCCAAGTCCGGGGTCACGAGCAGTACTTC
D: TRBD1; V: TRBV5-1; J: TRBJ1-1; size: -; CDR3: CASREIGTGNTEAFF; DNA: TGCGCCAGCAGGGAAATCGGGACAGGGAACACTGAAGCTTTCTTT
D: -; V: TRBV6-1; J: TRBJ2-4; size: -; CDR3: CASISPRAKNIQYF; DNA: TGTGCCAGCATCAGCCCTCGAGCCAAAAACATTCAGTACTTC
D: -; V: TRBV4-2; J: TRBJ2-4; size: -; CDR3: CASSQERNIQYF; DNA: TGTGCCAGCAGCCAAGAAAGGAACATTCAGTACTTC
D: TRBD2; V: TRBV6-5; J: TRBJ2-7; size: once; CDR3: CASRDGGRATYEQYF; DNA: TGTGCCAGCAGGGACGGCGGGAGGGCCACCTACGAGCAGTACTTC
D: TRBD1; V: TRBV30; J: TRBJ2-7; size: -; CDR3: CAWRVFGTGVYEQYF; DNA: TGTGCCTGGAGAGTTTTTGGGACAGGGGTCTACGAGCAGTACTTC
D: -; V: TRBV29-1; J: TRBJ2-7; size: -; CDR3: CSIDTGSTHEQYF; DNA: TGCAGCATTGACACAGGGTCTACCCACGAGCAGTACTTC
D: -; V: TRBV5-6; J: TRBJ2-5; size: -; CDR3: CASSFPGQETQYF; DNA: TGTGCCAGCAGCTTTCCAGGCCAAGAGACCCAGTACTTC
D: -; V: TRBV13; J: TRBJ1-1; size: -; CDR3: CASSLARGVVDTEAFF; DNA: TGTGCCAGCAGCTTAGCCCGGGGAGTGGTTGACACTGAAGCTTTCTTT
D: TRBD1; V: TRBV18; J: TRBJ2-7; size: once; CDR3: CASSPPGQGGHEQYF; DNA: TGTGCCAGCTCACCCCCGGGACAGGGGGGCCACGAGCAGTACTTC
D: TRBD1; V: TRBV7-9; J: TRBJ1-4; size: -; CDR3: CASSELQGAGEKLFF; DNA: TGTGCCAGCAGCGAATTACAGGGGGCGGGTGAAAAACTGTTTTTT
D: TRBD2; V: TRBV2; J: TRBJ2-3; size: few; CDR3: CASSGGGIDFYTDTQYF; DNA: TGTGCCAGCAGCGGGGGGGGGATCGACTTTTACACAGATACGCAGTATTTT
D: -; V: TRBV4-1; J: TRBJ2-7; size: -; CDR3: CASSQDRVGRVYEQYF; DNA: TGCGCCAGCAGCCAAGACAGGGTTGGTCGCGTCTACGAGCAGTACTTC
D: TRBD1; V: TRBV27; J: TRBJ1-2; size: -; CDR3: CASSPDRTYGYTF; DNA: TGTGCCAGCAGTCCGGACAGGACCTATGGCTACACCTTC
D: -; V: TRBV4-3; J: TRBJ2-7; size: -; CDR3: CASSQGAAGYEQYF; DNA: TGCGCCAGCAGCCAGGGTGCGGCTGGCTACGAGCAGTACTTC
D: -; V: TRBV6-6; J: TRBJ2-3; size: -; CDR3: CASSLSGTDTQYF; DNA: TGTGCCAGCAGTTTGAGCGGCACAGATACGCAGTATTTT
D: -; V: TRBV18; J: TRBJ2-7; size: -; CDR3: CASSMGRTYEQYF; DNA: TGTGCCAGCTCAATGGGCAGGACCTACGAGCAGTACTTC
D: -; V: TRBV10-3; J: TRBJ2-7; size: -; CDR3: CAIRTPGYEQYF; DNA: TGTGCCATCAGAACTCCTGGGTACGAGCAGTACTTC
D: -; V: TRBV2; J: TRBJ2-6; size: -; CDR3: CASQGTKSSGANVLTF; DNA: TGTGCCAGCCAGGGCACCAAATCCTCTGGGGCCAACGTCCTGACTTTC
D: TRBD1; V: TRBV19; J: TRBJ2-1; size: -; CDR3: CASSIDRDRYNEQFF; DNA: TGTGCCAGTAGTATAGACCGGGACAGGTACAATGAGCAGTTCTTC
D: TRBD2; V: TRBV5-5; J: TRBJ2-1; size: -; CDR3: CASSPSAGGPSEQFF; DNA: TGTGCCAGCAGCCCTTCCGCGGGAGGGCCTTCTGAGCAGTTCTTC
D: TRBD1; V: TRBV4-3; J: TRBJ1-1; size: -; CDR3: CASSQGVRGRSRSDLNTEAFF; DNA: TGCGCCAGCAGCCAAGGGGTCAGGGGGAGGAGTCGCAGTGATCTGAACACTGAAGCTTTCTTT
D: -; V: TRBV29-1; J: TRBJ2-5; size: -; CDR3: CSVRQFQETQYF; DNA: TGCAGCGTGAGACAGTTCCAAGAGACCCAGTACTTC